The rows below give T cell receptor beta chains drawn from one sample of a study of cytotoxic CD8 clonotypes in ibrutinib-treated CLL. Libraries were prepared by immunoSEQ multiplex PCR; TCRdb keeps only in-frame clonotypes and omits some of them. The data contain around 310,000 clones, approximately 80% of them seen just once; the ten biggest clones take up 6.7%. The specimen was PBMCs, collected before ibrutinib treatment. Receptors originate from a human donor with chronic lymphocytic leukemia. CDR3s include the opening cysteine and the closing phenylalanine or tryptophan. A D gene is named only where the DNA matches it firmly. Size tells how often a clone was seen (once, few, many) or the class of an expanded clone, and some rows leave it out.

NA,TRBJ1-2,NA,TRBV20-1,CSASRGYTF,TGCAGTGCTAGCAGAGGCTACACCTTC
NA,TRBJ2-7,few,TRBV7-7,CASSNGLLYEQYF,TGTGCCAGCAGCAACGGATTACTCTACGAGCAGTACTTC
NA,TRBJ2-7,NA,TRBV11-2,CASSFTGNEQYF,TGTGCCAGCAGCTTTACAGGGAACGAGCAGTACTTC
TRBD1,TRBJ2-7,NA,TRBV7-7,CASSLTGDSIHEQYF,TGTGCTAGCAGCTTGACAGGGGACAGTATCCACGAGCAGTACTTC
NA,TRBJ2-7,NA,TRBV5-1,CASSLGVIRGAVEQYF,TGCGCCAGCAGCTTGGGGGTAATAAGGGGCGCGGTCGAGCAGTACTTC
NA,TRBJ2-7,NA,TRBV6-5,CASTPGRRIRAEQYF,TGTGCCAGCACCCCGGGACGGCGAATACGAGCCGAGCAGTACTTC
NA,TRBJ2-1,NA,TRBV9,CASSTLLAVSRNEQFF,TGTGCCAGCAGCACGCTACTAGCAGTAAGCAGAAATGAGCAGTTCTTC
NA,TRBJ2-2,few,TRBV4-1,CASSGYLGTGELFF,TGCGCCAGCAGCGGATATCTGGGAACCGGGGAGCTGTTTTTT
NA,TRBJ2-1,NA,TRBV27,CASSFGLALLGEQFF,TGTGCCAGCAGTTTCGGTCTAGCGCTTTTGGGTGAGCAGTTCTTC
TRBD1,TRBJ1-5,NA,TRBV9,CASSLTGSNQPQHF,TGTGCCAGCAGCTTGACAGGGTCCAATCAGCCCCAGCATTTT
NA,TRBJ2-7,NA,TRBV2,CASSVLRTYEQYF,TGTGCCAGCAGTGTTCTGCGGACCTACGAGCAGTACTTC
TRBD1,TRBJ2-7,NA,TRBV7-2,CASSLLTGAYEQYF,TGTGCCAGCAGCTTACTGACAGGGGCCTACGAGCAGTACTTC
TRBD2,TRBJ2-2,NA,TRBV15,CATSRGLAGSNTGELFF,TGTGCCACCAGCAGGGGACTAGCTGGGTCGAACACCGGGGAGCTGTTTTTT
NA,TRBJ1-1,once,TRBV19,CASKFAPSLINEAFF,TGTGCCAGTAAATTTGCACCCAGCCTAATAAATGAAGCTTTCTTT
TRBD2,TRBJ2-7,NA,TRBV14,CASSHLAGGPTRNEQYF,TGTGCCAGCAGCCACCTAGCGGGAGGCCCCACTCGTAACGAGCAGTACTTC